The sample holds many counts of the clone carrying this TCR beta chain. The antigen remains undetermined. This sample is part of a study of identical twins. Study observations and caveats: Excess twin sharing in beta out-of-frame sequences was weaker. There was more out-of-frame TCR alpha sharing in monozygotic twins than models estimated. Whereas memory repertoires showed no such difference, abundant cord blood beta clonotypes carried fewer insertions.

Healthy Caucasians supplied all donations. TCRdb redid the calling of the 5' RACE reads with MiXCR, one entry per CDR3 protein. The sample carries about 890,000 distinct CDR3 sequences, 9% to 15% recorded once. The CDR3 is 15 residues long. CDR1 and CDR2 (germline): SGHAT, FQNNGV. The V end lost 7 bases, the J end lost 9 bases, and 22 bases lay between the germline ends. Separately, the same data were catalogued under a study of yellow fever vaccine responses in identical twins.

What was sequenced was PBMCs. The origin of this receptor is a woman under 30 in good health. V is TRBV11-2 and J is TRBJ2-1; possible D gene TRBD2, 5 bases. The CDR3 region has the DNA TGTGCCAGCACTCTTGCCGGATCGACGGGGAGTGAGCAGTTCTTC. Amino acid sequence: CASTLAGSTGSEQFF.